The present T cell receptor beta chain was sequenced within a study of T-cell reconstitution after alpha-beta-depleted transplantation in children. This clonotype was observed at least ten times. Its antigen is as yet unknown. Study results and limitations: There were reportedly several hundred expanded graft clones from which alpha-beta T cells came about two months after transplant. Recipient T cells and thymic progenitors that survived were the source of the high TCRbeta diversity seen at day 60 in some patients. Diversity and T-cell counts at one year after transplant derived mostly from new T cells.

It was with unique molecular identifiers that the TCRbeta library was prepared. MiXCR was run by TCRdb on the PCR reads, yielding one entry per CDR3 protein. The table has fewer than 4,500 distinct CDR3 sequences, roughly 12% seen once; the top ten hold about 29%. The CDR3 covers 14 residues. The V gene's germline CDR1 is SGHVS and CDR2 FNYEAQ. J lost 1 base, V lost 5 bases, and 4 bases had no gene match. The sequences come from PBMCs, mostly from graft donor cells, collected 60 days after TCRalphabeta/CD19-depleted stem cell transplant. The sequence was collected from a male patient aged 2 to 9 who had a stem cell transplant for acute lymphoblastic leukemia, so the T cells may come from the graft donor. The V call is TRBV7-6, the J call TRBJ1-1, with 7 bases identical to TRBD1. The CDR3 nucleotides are TGTGCCAGCAGCAGCAGGGGGTGGAACACTGAAGCTTTCTTT. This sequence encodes CASSSRGWNTEAFF.